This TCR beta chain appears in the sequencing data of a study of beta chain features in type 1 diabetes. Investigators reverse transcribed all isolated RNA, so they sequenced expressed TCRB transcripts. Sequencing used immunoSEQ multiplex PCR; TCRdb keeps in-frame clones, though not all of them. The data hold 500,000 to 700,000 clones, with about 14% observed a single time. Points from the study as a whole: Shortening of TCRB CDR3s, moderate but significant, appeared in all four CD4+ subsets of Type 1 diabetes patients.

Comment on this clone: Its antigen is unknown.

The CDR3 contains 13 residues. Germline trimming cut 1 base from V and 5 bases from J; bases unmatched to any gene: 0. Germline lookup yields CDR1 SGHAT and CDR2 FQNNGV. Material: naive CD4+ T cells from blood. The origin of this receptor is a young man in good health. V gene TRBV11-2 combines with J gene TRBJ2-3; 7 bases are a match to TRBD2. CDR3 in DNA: TGTGCCAGCAGCTTAGCGGGAGGAGATACGCAGTATTTT. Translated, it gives CASSLAGGDTQYF.